The sequence of this TCR beta chain was determined in a study of PD-1 blockade in classical Hodgkin lymphoma. Sequencing was performed with immunoSEQ multiplex PCR; in TCRdb, only in-frame clones are kept and a portion is missing. The sample has some 49,000 clones, roughly 93% seen once. Time point given: newly diagnosed, previously untreated cHL patient sample. The receptor was derived from a human donor with classical Hodgkin lymphoma. The sequenced sample was peripheral blood mononuclear cells (PBMCs).

CDR3 loop: CASRLAGGISYNEQFF. The DNA of the CDR3 is TGTGCCAGCAGGCTAGCGGGAGGAATATCCTACAATGAGCAGTTCTTC. The rearrangement links TRBV2 to TRBJ2-1; TRBD2 matches 11 bases. The germline gives CDR1 SNHLY, CDR2 FYNNEI. V gave up 6 bases and J gave up 1 base; unmatched junction bases: 5. The CDR3 length is 16 residues.